Listed below are T cell receptor beta chains from one sample, sequenced in a study of radiotherapy plus CTLA-4 blockade in lung cancer. Using immunoSEQ multiplex PCR, the repertoire was profiled, and TCRdb retains in-frame clones only, with some absent. The sample consists of about 59,000 clones, around 68% of them appearing once. Source: peripheral blood, taken from a patient treated with radiotherapy plus ipilimumab. The receptors derive from a human donor with non-small cell lung cancer whose response to radiotherapy plus ipilimumab could not be evaluated. CDR3s include the opening cysteine and the closing phenylalanine or tryptophan. D genes are given only for firm matches. Clone size is given for some rows only: seen once, a few or many times, or a class if the clone is expanded.

DNA: TGTGCCAGCAGCCCCTCCGGGGGGGCGGAGACCCAGTACTTC; CDR3: CASSPSGGAETQYF; J: TRBJ2-5; V: TRBV7-3; D: TRBD2; size: .
DNA: .; CDR3: CASSFGSGNTEAFF; J: TRBJ1-1; V: TRBV5-6; D: .; size: .
DNA: TGTGCCAGCAGCTGGGGGAGACTAGCGGGGGGCCAAGAGACCCAGTACTTC; CDR3: CASSWGRLAGGQETQYF; J: TRBJ2-5; V: TRBV5-6; D: TRBD2; size: .
DNA: TGTGCCAGCAGCGTAGGGCAATTGAACACTGAAGCTTTCTTT; CDR3: CASSVGQLNTEAFF; J: TRBJ1-1; V: TRBV9; D: .; size: many
DNA: TGTGCCAGCAGCTTACTAGCCGGGACTCCCGCCGCCGGGGAGCTGTTTTTT; CDR3: CASSLLAGTPAAGELFF; J: TRBJ2-2; V: TRBV7-3; D: .; size: once
DNA: TGTGCCAGCAGCTTAGACGGGAGCTCCTACGAGCAGTACTTC; CDR3: CASSLDGSSYEQYF; J: TRBJ2-7; V: TRBV11-3; D: .; size: .
DNA: TGTGCCAGCAGACGCACGACTAGCGGGGGGAGCACAGATACGCAGTATTTT; CDR3: CASRRTTSGGSTDTQYF; J: TRBJ2-3; V: TRBV2; D: TRBD2; size: .
DNA: TGTGCCAGCAGCTTCCAACCGGGGAGCACCGGGGAGCTGTTTTTT; CDR3: CASSFQPGSTGELFF; J: TRBJ2-2; V: TRBV11-2; D: .; size: few
DNA: TGTGCCAGCGCCGCACAGGGGGCGGACACTGAAGCTTTCTTT; CDR3: CASAAQGADTEAFF; J: TRBJ1-1; V: TRBV18; D: TRBD1; size: .
DNA: TGTGCCAGCACCCCCCGGGTCAATGAGCAGTTCTTC; CDR3: CASTPRVNEQFF; J: TRBJ2-1; V: TRBV7-9; D: .; size: .
DNA: TGCGCCAGCAGCTTGGCTAGTCTAGCGGGGGGCACAGATACGCAGTATTTT; CDR3: CASSLASLAGGTDTQYF; J: TRBJ2-3; V: TRBV5-1; D: TRBD2; size: .
DNA: TGTGCCAGCAGCTTAAATGGACAGGTTGCCTACGAGCAGTACTTC; CDR3: CASSLNGQVAYEQYF; J: TRBJ2-7; V: TRBV7-8; D: TRBD1; size: .
DNA: TGTGCCAGCAGTTTATCGACTCCTCGACTAGCGGGGGGGCACGAGCAGTACTTC; CDR3: CASSLSTPRLAGGHEQYF; J: TRBJ2-7; V: TRBV27; D: TRBD2; size: .
DNA: TGTGCCAGCAGTCCGCAGGGATCGGGTAAAAATGAGCAGTTCTTC; CDR3: CASSPQGSGKNEQFF; J: TRBJ2-1; V: TRBV27; D: .; size: .
DNA: TGTGCCAGCAGTTTATTAGGCGGGAGCGTCAATGAGCAGTTCTTC; CDR3: CASSLLGGSVNEQFF; J: TRBJ2-1; V: TRBV27; D: TRBD2; size: few